The rows below give T cell receptor beta chains drawn from one sample of a study of T cell repertoires in cytomegalovirus infection. One entry per CDR3 protein, called by TCRdb with MiXCR from the reads. The sample comprises around 740,000 distinct CDR3 sequences, 35% of which are singletons, and 2.5% to 3.5% rests with the top ten. The sample comprised PBMCs. These receptors all stem from a human donor in good health (CMV status not recorded). Some clones in this sample may be carry-over from other donors' samples. Both conserved end residues are part of each CDR3. Fields, in order: D gene, V gene, J gene, clone size, CDR3 protein, CDR3 DNA. A D gene is named only where the DNA matches it firmly. The size entry is marked missing in some rows and otherwise reads once, few, many or a size class.

>-|TRBV2|TRBJ2-6|-
CASSEGVGANVLTF
TGTGCCAGCAGTGAGGGGGTTGGGGCCAACGTCCTGACTTTC
>-|TRBV6-1|TRBJ1-1|-
CASSLGSGRVMNTEAFF
TGTGCCAGCAGTCTAGGTTCTGGGCGGGTCATGAACACTGAAGCTTTCTTT
>TRBD1|TRBV12-3/TRBV12-4|TRBJ2-5|few
CASSPRRAYGTGDQETQYF
TGTGCCAGCAGTCCCAGAAGGGCCTACGGGACAGGGGATCAAGAGACCCAGTACTTC
>TRBD1|TRBV11-3|TRBJ2-5|few
CASSPGTALQETQYF
TGTGCCAGCAGCCCAGGGACAGCGCTACAAGAGACCCAGTACTTC
>-|TRBV10-3|TRBJ1-1|-
CAISPGVLMRTEAFF
TGTGCCATCAGCCCAGGGGTCTTGATGCGTACTGAAGCTTTCTTT
>-|TRBV7-2|TRBJ2-2|many
CASSLVSGEGGELFF
TGTGCCAGCAGCTTAGTATCCGGGGAAGGCGGGGAGCTGTTTTTT
>-|TRBV7-3|TRBJ1-1|many
CASSLTSSRAGAEAFF
TGTGCCAGCAGCTTAACGTCATCCAGGGCAGGTGCTGAAGCTTTCTTT
>-|TRBV27|TRBJ2-1|-
CATLRRGSTYNEQFF
TGTGCCACCCTACGCCGGGGGTCAACCTACAATGAGCAGTTCTTC
>TRBD2|TRBV28|TRBJ2-7|-
CASRTASGYSYEQYF
TGTGCCAGCAGGACAGCTAGCGGGTACTCCTACGAGCAGTACTTC
>-|TRBV28|TRBJ1-1|-
CASSLYIMAGRHTEAFF
TGTGCCAGCAGCTTGTATATTATGGCAGGGAGGCACACTGAAGCTTTCTTT
>TRBD1|TRBV6-2/TRBV6-3|TRBJ1-1|-
CASSYSGLRDRKSAEAFF
TGTGCCAGCAGCTACTCGGGCTTGAGGGACAGAAAGTCCGCTGAAGCTTTCTTT
>TRBD2|TRBV7-2|TRBJ2-2|few
CASSLRRTSSGELFF
TGTGCCAGCAGCTTACGCAGGACTAGCTCCGGGGAGCTGTTTTTT
>-|TRBV7-6|TRBJ1-4|-
CASSLETSGWVENEKLFF
TGTGCCAGCAGCTTAGAGACTTCCGGTTGGGTCGAGAATGAAAAACTGTTTTTT
>-|TRBV11-3|TRBJ2-3|-
CASSSSPDTQYF
TGTGCCAGCAGCTCCTCACCAGATACGCAGTATTTT
>-|TRBV29-1|TRBJ2-2|-
CSVSGRGDTGELFF
TGCAGCGTTTCGGGCAGGGGGGACACCGGGGAGCTGTTTTTT
>-|TRBV7-2|TRBJ1-3|-
CASSSIPAVPSGNTIYF
TGTGCCAGCAGCTCTATTCCCGCGGTCCCGTCTGGAAACACCATATATTTT
>-|TRBV12-3/TRBV12-4|TRBJ2-5|once
CASSLGEGRGTQYF
TGTGCCAGCAGCCTCGGTGAGGGGCGAGGGACCCAGTACTTC
>-|TRBV2|TRBJ1-5|-
CASSKRPGLDSNQPQHF
TGTGCCAGCAGTAAAAGACCGGGTCTGGATAGCAATCAGCCCCAGCATTTT
>-|TRBV6-4|TRBJ2-4|-
CASSAGVTGIQYF
TGTGCCAGCAGTGCAGGGGTCACAGGCATTCAGTACTTC
>-|TRBV6-2/TRBV6-3|TRBJ2-5|-
CASSLQRNQETQYF
TGTGCCAGCAGCCTACAGCGCAACCAAGAGACCCAGTACTTC
>TRBD1|TRBV11-2|TRBJ1-1|-
CASSLGVRRQGSPEAFF
TGTGCCAGCAGCTTAGGGGTCCGGAGACAGGGGTCTCCTGAAGCTTTCTTT
>TRBD1|TRBV24-1|TRBJ2-5|-
CATRDRGKETQYF
TGTGCCACCAGGGACAGGGGCAAAGAGACCCAGTACTTC
>-|TRBV7-2|TRBJ2-6|many
CASSPLGSASSGANVLTF
TGTGCCAGCAGCCCCCTCGGGTCTGCTAGCTCTGGGGCCAACGTCCTGACTTTC
>-|TRBV28|TRBJ2-7|few
CASSSSNSIIEQYF
TGTGCCAGCAGTTCCTCGAACTCGATTATAGAGCAGTACTTC
>-|TRBV4-1|TRBJ2-5|-
CASSQLGSRQETQYF
TGCGCCAGCAGCCAACTCGGGAGCAGGCAAGAGACCCAGTACTTC
>-|TRBV4-3|TRBJ2-5|-
CASSPGPLLVETQYF
TGCGCCAGCAGCCCTGGACCTTTACTTGTGGAGACCCAGTACTTC
>TRBD2|TRBV14|TRBJ2-3|-
CASSLGLAGNTDTQYF
TGTGCCAGCAGCCTGGGACTAGCGGGTAACACAGATACGCAGTATTTT
>TRBD1|TRBV4-1|TRBJ1-4|-
CASSQDQGATNEKLFF
TGCGCCAGCAGCCAAGACCAGGGGGCGACTAATGAAAAACTGTTTTTT
>TRBD2|TRBV11-2|TRBJ2-1|-
CASSGRTSGTYNEQFF
TGTGCCAGCAGCGGACGGACTAGCGGGACATACAATGAGCAGTTCTTC
>-|TRBV11-2|TRBJ2-1|-
CASKGWEQFF
TGTGCCAGCAAGGGCTGGGAGCAGTTCTTC
>TRBD1|TRBV5-6|TRBJ2-7|-
CASSSLRDRGLYEQYF
TGTGCCAGCAGCTCTCTCCGGGACAGGGGCCTCTACGAGCAGTACTTC
>-|TRBV7-2|TRBJ1-4|-
CASSVWGKTGANEKLFF
TGTGCCAGCAGTGTATGGGGCAAGACGGGGGCGAATGAAAAACTGTTTTTT
>-|TRBV27|TRBJ2-7|-
CASRTTPGALYEQYF
TGTGCCAGCAGGACGACCCCGGGGGCCCTCTACGAGCAGTACTTC
>-|TRBV7-9|TRBJ2-7|-
CASSQNPYEQYF
TGTGCCAGCAGCCAAAACCCCTACGAGCAGTACTTC
>TRBD1|TRBV7-2|TRBJ1-1|many
CASSLTDRAVEAFF
TGTGCCAGCAGCTTAACCGACAGGGCGGTTGAAGCTTTCTTT